The 11 T cell receptor beta chains below were found in one sample sequenced in a study of OX40 agonist ivuxolimab in advanced cancers. Some clones are missing from TCRdb's copy, which holds only in-frame ones; the method was immunoSEQ multiplex PCR. Counted here are about 79,000 clones, roughly 94% occurring once; the ten biggest clones make up around a tenth. The source was CD4+ or CD8+ T cells sorted from blood, collected in a trial of the OX40 agonist ivuxolimab. Receptors were obtained from an adult with an advanced solid tumor such as melanoma, head and neck, liver or kidney cancer.

V usage is TRBV6-5 and J usage is TRBJ2-1; unclear D gene. The CDR3 totals 11 residues. Looked up from germline, CDR1 is MNHEY and CDR2 is SVGAGI. V was shortened by 1 base and J by 9 bases, with 4 bases between the two germline ends. CDR3 bases: TGTGCCAGCAGTTACTTTGGTGAGCAGTTCTTC. It translates to CASSYFGEQFF.

V and J are TRBV27 and TRBJ2-7; 8 bases map to TRBD1. CDR1 MNHEY and CDR2 SMNVEV come from the germline V gene (reference sequence). After removal of 4 bases from V and 4 bases from J, the junction contained 3 bases not matched to a gene. This CDR3 has 13 residues. This chain's CDR3 is CASSWGQDYEQYF. The CDR3, as DNA: TGTGCCAGCAGTTGGGGACAGGATTACGAGCAGTACTTC.

The CDR3 is CASSIDRTQTDRGLMFRAFF. The DNA of the CDR3 is TGTGCCAGTAGTATAGATCGAACCCAAACAGACAGGGGGTTGATGTTTCGAGCTTTCTTT. The chain combines TRBV19 with TRBJ1-1, with TRBD1 matching over 9 bases. The CDR3 is 20 amino acids. The trim removed 0 bases at V and 10 bases at J, leaving 24 bases unmatched. CDR1 and CDR2 (germline): LNHDA, SQIVND (reference sequence).

The CDR3, as DNA: TGCGCCAGCAGCCAAGAGGCTCTGTGGTCCGGGGAGCTGTTTTTT. As protein: CASSQEALWSGELFF. V and J are TRBV4-3 and TRBJ2-2; D is uncertain. The CDR3 is made up of 15 amino acids. The germline V gene encodes CDR1 LGHNA and CDR2 YSLEER. Trimming took 0 bases from V and 6 from J, leaving 11 bases between them.

This rearrangement joins TRBV4-1 to TRBJ2-3; 11 bases agree with TRBD2. The V and J ends lost 4 bases and 5 bases, in that order; junction bases with no gene match: 11. Looked up from germline, CDR1 is MGHRA and CDR2 is YSYEKL. The CDR3 extends over 17 amino acids. The CDR3, as DNA: TGCGCCAGCAGCCGTCTCAGACTAGCGGGATCTGGAGATACGCAGTATTTT. It codes for CASSRLRLAGSGDTQYF.

This chain uses TRBV7-3 with TRBJ1-2; TRBD1 might be the D (6 bases). The germline V gene has CDR1 SGHTA and CDR2 FQGTGA. Trimming cost V 3 bases and J 6 bases, with 11 bases left between them. This CDR3 comprises 13 residues. Here the CDR3 DNA reads TGTGCCAGCAGCTTTGGGGGCGACGATGGCTACACCTTC. It specifies CASSFGGDDGYTF.

This clone appeared once. The chain has TRBV7-6 and TRBJ2-7; 7 positions agree with TRBD2. From germline, CDR1 is SGHVS and CDR2 FNYEAQ. The junction had 14 bases not matched to a gene; V was cut back by 5 bases and J by 4 bases. The CDR3 covers 16 residues. CDR3 nucleotides: TGTGCCAGCAGCAACCCCGGCGGGGCGGGGGAATACGAGCAGTACTTC. This translates into CASSNPGGAGEYEQYF.

This chain joins TRBV6-1 and TRBJ2-2; no definite D call. The germline V and J ends were trimmed by 1 base and 3 bases, with 6 bases remaining between them. The CDR3 contains 14 residues. The V gene's germline CDR1 is MNHNS and CDR2 SASEGT. As DNA, the CDR3 is TGTGCCAGCAGTGAAGGTTCGGACACCGGGGAGCTGTTTTTT. This gives the protein CASSEGSDTGELFF.

The J gene is TRBJ1-3, the V gene TRBV9; 9 nucleotides line up with TRBD1. Germline-derived CDR1 and CDR2 are SGDLS and YYNGEE. With 6 bases clipped from V and 4 bases from J, the junction kept 8 bases outside the gene matches. CDR3 size: 15 residues. The DNA for the CDR3 is TGTGCCAGCACCATCGGGACAGGGAAAGGAAACACCATATATTTT. Amino acid sequence: CASTIGTGKGNTIYF.

The chain employs TRBV19 and TRBJ2-7; maybe TRBD2 (6 bases). The CDR3 is 12 residues long. V lost 9 bases to trimming and J lost 2 bases, with 11 bases between them. Germline V gene sequence: CDR1 LNHDA, CDR2 SQIVND (reference sequence). The CDR3 region has the DNA TGTGCCAGCCGGGACTGGGCCTACGAGCAGTACTTC. It is translated as CASRDWAYEQYF.

The J gene is TRBJ2-1, the V gene TRBV9, with 9 bases aligning to TRBD2. The CDR3 spans 16 residues. The ends lost 3 bases at V and 7 bases at J; junction bases unmatched: 11. The germline V gene has CDR1 SGDLS and CDR2 YYNGEE. The CDR3 spells CASSDRAGGGGNEQFF. The CDR3 nucleotides are TGTGCCAGCAGCGACCGAGCGGGAGGCGGGGGGAATGAGCAGTTCTTC.